A selection of T cell receptor beta chains follows, all from one sample in a study of Graves' ophthalmopathy and Graves' hyperthyroidism. TCRdb reprocessed the multiplex PCR reads via MiXCR and lists one record per CDR3 protein. This sample has roughly 500,000 distinct CDR3 sequences, with 13% to 15% found just once. The source material was blood. The receptors derive from a woman aged 30 to 39 with Graves' ophthalmopathy. The CDR3 runs from the conserved cysteine through the conserved F or W. A D gene is named only where the DNA matches it firmly. A row's size may be missing; if present it is once, few, many or a size class.

size,J,V,D,DNA,CDR3
-,TRBJ1-1,TRBV6-2/TRBV6-3,TRBD1,TGTGCCAGCAGTTTTGGGAACAGGGGGCTGAGGACTGAAGCTTTCTTT,CASSFGNRGLRTEAFF
many,TRBJ1-2,TRBV12-3/TRBV12-4,TRBD1,TGTGCCAGCAGTCCCGGACAGGAATCATATGGCTACACCTTC,CASSPGQESYGYTF
many,TRBJ2-5,TRBV7-8,-,TGTGCCAGCAGCTTTACGGGGGCCGTTGAGACCCAGTACTTC,CASSFTGAVETQYF
few,TRBJ1-1,TRBV7-8,-,TGTGCCAGCAGCTTCGACGGCAGGCTCACTGAAGCTTTCTTT,CASSFDGRLTEAFF
many,TRBJ1-5,TRBV5-1,-,TGCGCCAGCAGCTTGATGGGCGGGGATCCGGTCGATCAGCCCCAGCATTTT,CASSLMGGDPVDQPQHF
few,TRBJ2-2,TRBV29-1,-,TGCAGCGTTTCCGGTACACACGATGCGAACACCGGGGAGCTGTTTTTT,CSVSGTHDANTGELFF
many,TRBJ2-5,TRBV7-8,-,TGTGCCAGCAGCCCCCTCCCGGTAGAAGGGGCTATCCAAGAGACCCAGTACTTC,CASSPLPVEGAIQETQYF
many,TRBJ1-1,TRBV28,-,TGTGCCAGCAGGGGAGTAGCGACTGAAGCTTTCTTT,CASRGVATEAFF
many,TRBJ1-5,TRBV12-3/TRBV12-4,-,TGTGCCAGCAGTTTCGGGTACGGGTCGGATCAGCCCCAGCATTTT,CASSFGYGSDQPQHF
many,TRBJ2-7,TRBV7-6,TRBD1,TGTGCCAGCAGCTTCAGCGTCGCGCCGGACAGGGGGACCTACGAGCAGTACTTC,CASSFSVAPDRGTYEQYF
-,TRBJ2-3,TRBV13,TRBD1,TGTGCCAGCAGCGCCGGACAGGTACAATATACGCATTATTTT,CASSAGQVQYTHYF
many,TRBJ2-2,TRBV29-1,TRBD1,TGCAGCGCACGACACTCCGGGACAGGGGGACACGGGGAGCTGTTTTTT,CSARHSGTGGHGELFF
many,TRBJ2-7,TRBV11-2,TRBD2,TGTGCCAGCAGCTCCTCCGGGACTAGGGGCGAGCAGTACTTC,CASSSSGTRGEQYF
many,TRBJ2-7,TRBV28,TRBD1,TGTGCCAGCAGACTAAGGACAGGCCGGGTCGAGCAGTACTTC,CASRLRTGRVEQYF
many,TRBJ2-7,TRBV19,-,TGTGCCAGTAGACATGACAGTACCTACGAGCAGTACTTC,CASRHDSTYEQYF
many,TRBJ2-5,TRBV20-1,TRBD2,TGCAGTGCCCGACGGGGGGAGTACCAAGAGACCCAGTACTTC,CSARRGEYQETQYF
many,TRBJ2-5,TRBV12-3/TRBV12-4,-,TGTGCCAGCACCTCCCATAGGTCGGGTTGGGGGCGAGAGACCCAGTACTTC,CASTSHRSGWGRETQYF
many,TRBJ2-7,TRBV6-1,-,TGTGCCAGCAGTGAAGCCCCGGGTCCTTACTACGAGCAGTACTTC,CASSEAPGPYYEQYF
many,TRBJ1-1,TRBV25-1,-,TGTGCCAGCAAAAGGGCGAACACTGAAGCTTTCTTT,CASKRANTEAFF
many,TRBJ2-7,TRBV7-2,-,TGTGCCAGCAGCCCCCCAGGGGACTTACACTACGAGCAGTACTTC,CASSPPGDLHYEQYF
-,TRBJ2-4,TRBV5-1,TRBD2,TGCGCCAGCAGCCCCAGGACTAGTTCAAACATTAAGTACTTC,CASSPRTSSNIKYF
many,TRBJ1-3,TRBV20-1,-,TGCAGTGCTAGAGCAACTTTACAAGGTATCTCTGGAAACACCATATATTTT,CSARATLQGISGNTIYF
few,TRBJ2-5,TRBV29-1,-,TGCAGCGTTGAACCCGGGGACAAAGAGACCCAGTACTTC,CSVEPGDKETQYF
many,TRBJ1-2,TRBV2,-,TGTGCCAGCAGTGAACTTCCGGCCGCCAATGGCTACACCTTC,CASSELPAANGYTF
many,TRBJ1-1,TRBV28,-,TGTGCCACGGGACGGGATAACACTGAAGCTTTCTTT,CATGRDNTEAFF
-,TRBJ1-1,TRBV7-2,TRBD1,TGTGCCAGCAGCTTAGTACAGGGGGCGAACACTGAAGCTTTCTTT,CASSLVQGANTEAFF
many,TRBJ1-5,TRBV11-2,TRBD1,TGTGCCAGCAGCCCCGGACAGGGGGTACATAGCAATCAGCCCCAGCATTTT,CASSPGQGVHSNQPQHF
many,TRBJ2-5,TRBV13,-,TGTGCCACAACCGAAAGGGCCGGAGAGACCCAGTACTTC,CATTERAGETQYF
few,TRBJ2-2,TRBV5-2,-,TGTGCCACTACGCAGAGACCCGAGGGACTAGCGGGAGGGTCTGGGGAGCTGTTTTTT,CATTQRPEGLAGGSGELFF
many,TRBJ1-1,TRBV11-1,-,TGTGCCAGCAGCCGACAACAGGTAATGAACACTGAAGCTTTCTTT,CASSRQQVMNTEAFF
-,TRBJ2-7,TRBV9,-,TGTGCCAGCAGCCAAGATAGGTGGCTATCCTACGAGCAGTACTTC,CASSQDRWLSYEQYF
many,TRBJ1-1,TRBV12-3/TRBV12-4,-,TGTGCCAGCAGTTCGGTGGGCACTGAAGCTTTCTTT,CASSSVGTEAFF
-,TRBJ1-5,TRBV18,-,TGTGCCAGCTCAACAATACAGGGCGGTCCGGGAGTTGGAAAGCCCCAGCATTTT,CASSTIQGGPGVGKPQHF
many,TRBJ2-7,TRBV7-9,TRBD2,TGTGCCAGCAGCTCCCCAGAGCGGGGGGACGAGCAGTACTTC,CASSSPERGDEQYF
many,TRBJ2-5,TRBV7-9,TRBD2,TGTGCCAGCAGCTTAGTAGCGGGGAAGGAGACCCAGTACTTC,CASSLVAGKETQYF
many,TRBJ1-2,TRBV5-1,-,TGCGCCAGCAGCTTGGACGGGGGCGCGGTGAATGGCTACACCTTC,CASSLDGGAVNGYTF
many,TRBJ2-5,TRBV6-1,TRBD2,TGTGCCAGCAGCCTGGGGGGGGGATACGGAGAGACCCAGTACTTC,CASSLGGGYGETQYF
many,TRBJ1-2,TRBV5-8,-,TGTGCCAGCAGCCCTCGGACAGACACCTATGGCTACACCTTC,CASSPRTDTYGYTF
many,TRBJ1-1,TRBV5-1,-,TGCGCCAGCAGCTTGTCCATCCTCTCGACGTTAGGGAAGACTGAAGCTTTCTTT,CASSLSILSTLGKTEAFF
many,TRBJ1-6,TRBV7-2,-,TGTGCCAGCAGCCTATACCTTCAGGTCGCCTATAATTCACCCCTCCACTTT,CASSLYLQVAYNSPLHF
many,TRBJ2-7,TRBV20-1,-,TGCAGTGCTAGCCAGACGGTCGTAAGCGAGCAGTACTTC,CSASQTVVSEQYF
-,TRBJ1-6,TRBV6-1,-,TGTGCCAGCAGTGAAGACGGAGGAGCTCCTTCACCCCTCCACTTT,CASSEDGGAPSPLHF
-,TRBJ2-2,TRBV19,TRBD1,TGTGCCAGTAGTAACGACAGGGGGGTGGCTCTACGCCCGGGCACCGGGGAGCTGTTTTTT,CASSNDRGVALRPGTGELFF
many,TRBJ1-5,TRBV29-1,-,TGCAGCGTTGAGGAGGGAGGTCAGCCCCAGCATTTT,CSVEEGGQPQHF
-,TRBJ1-2,TRBV19,-,TGTGCCAGTGTAGGGACACGGAACTATGGCTACACCTTC,CASVGTRNYGYTF
many,TRBJ2-7,TRBV19,-,TGTGCCAGTAGTATCGGCACGGCGGGCGAGCAGTACTTC,CASSIGTAGEQYF
many,TRBJ2-5,TRBV12-3/TRBV12-4,TRBD2,TGTGCCAGCAGTATACGAGCGGGGCCGGGGGAGACCCAGTACTTC,CASSIRAGPGETQYF
-,TRBJ1-1,TRBV12-3/TRBV12-4,TRBD1,TGTGCCAGCAGGAACTTAGGACAGGGACTGAACACTGAAGCTTTCTTT,CASRNLGQGLNTEAFF
many,TRBJ2-5,TRBV29-1,TRBD2,TGCAGCGTGGGACTAGCGGCCAAAGAGACCCAGTACTTC,CSVGLAAKETQYF
many,TRBJ1-5,TRBV28,-,TGTGCCATCCGTCGTCAGGGGTACCATCAGCCCCAGCATTTT,CAIRRQGYHQPQHF
-,TRBJ2-7,TRBV19,TRBD2,TGTGCCAGTTCCGGGACTAGCGCCTGGGACTACGAGCAGTACTTC,CASSGTSAWDYEQYF